This is a list of T cell receptor beta chains from one sample in a study of cytomegalovirus exposure and HLA in healthy donors. TCRdb's copy holds only in-frame clones and misses some; the assay was immunoSEQ multiplex PCR. This table has 150,000 to 200,000 clones, about four fifths appearing once. The specimen was PBMCs. The receptors come from a woman aged 18-29 years in good health and CMV-seronegative. Both conserved end residues are part of each CDR3. Fields, in order: D gene, clone size, J gene, CDR3 length, V gene, CDR3 DNA, CDR3 protein. D genes are given only for firm matches. Part of the rows lack a size; the others show once, few, many or a class for expanded clones.

D gene: -; clone size: -; J gene: TRBJ1-1; CDR3 length: 12; V gene: TRBV19; CDR3 DNA: TGTGCCAGTAGTATCGGCGGGAGTGAAGCTTTCTTT; CDR3 protein: CASSIGGSEAFF
D gene: TRBD2; clone size: once; J gene: TRBJ2-3; CDR3 length: 19; V gene: TRBV2; CDR3 DNA: TGTGCCAGCAGTGAGGAGCTATATCGGACTAGCGGTAGCACAGATACGCAGTATTTT; CDR3 protein: CASSEELYRTSGSTDTQYF
D gene: -; clone size: once; J gene: TRBJ2-1; CDR3 length: 16; V gene: TRBV7-2; CDR3 DNA: TGTGCCAGCAGCGCGGGCGGGGCAGGCCGTAGCAATGAGCAGTTCTTC; CDR3 protein: CASSAGGAGRSNEQFF
D gene: TRBD2; clone size: -; J gene: TRBJ2-2; CDR3 length: 17; V gene: TRBV7-7; CDR3 DNA: TGTGCCAGCAGCCCCCCCTATGGGGCTAGCGGGACCGGGGAGCTGTTTTTT; CDR3 protein: CASSPPYGASGTGELFF
D gene: -; clone size: -; J gene: TRBJ2-1; CDR3 length: 17; V gene: TRBV7-2; CDR3 DNA: TGTGCCAGCAGCTCCGCAGGGGAGTCGGTAGGGGGGGATGAGCAGTTCTTC; CDR3 protein: CASSSAGESVGGDEQFF
D gene: -; clone size: -; J gene: TRBJ1-4; CDR3 length: 15; V gene: TRBV4-3; CDR3 DNA: TGCGCCAGCAGCCACGGAGAGGGGGTTAATGAAAAACTGTTTTTT; CDR3 protein: CASSHGEGVNEKLFF
D gene: TRBD1; clone size: -; J gene: TRBJ2-1; CDR3 length: 14; V gene: TRBV28; CDR3 DNA: TGTGCCAGCAGTTTGCGACAGGGAAACAATGAGCAGTTCTTC; CDR3 protein: CASSLRQGNNEQFF
D gene: -; clone size: -; J gene: TRBJ2-7; CDR3 length: 14; V gene: TRBV19; CDR3 DNA: TGTGCCAGTAGTATTGTAAACAGGGCAAACGAGCAGTACTTC; CDR3 protein: CASSIVNRANEQYF
D gene: -; clone size: -; J gene: TRBJ2-3; CDR3 length: 13; V gene: TRBV29-1; CDR3 DNA: TGCAGCGTTGTTCGGGGAGTGGGCGATACGCAGTATTTT; CDR3 protein: CSVVRGVGDTQYF
D gene: -; clone size: -; J gene: TRBJ2-5; CDR3 length: 14; V gene: TRBV15; CDR3 DNA: TGTGCCACCAGCAGAGATGTTAGTCCAGAGACCCAGTACTTC; CDR3 protein: CATSRDVSPETQYF
D gene: -; clone size: -; J gene: TRBJ1-2; CDR3 length: 14; V gene: TRBV11-2; CDR3 DNA: TGTGCCAGCAGCCTCAGACACAACGTCTATGGCTACACCTTC; CDR3 protein: CASSLRHNVYGYTF
D gene: TRBD2; clone size: -; J gene: TRBJ2-5; CDR3 length: 15; V gene: TRBV7-9; CDR3 DNA: TGTGCCAGCAGCTCGGGAGCTAGCGGGGATGAGACCCAGTACTTC; CDR3 protein: CASSSGASGDETQYF
D gene: -; clone size: -; J gene: TRBJ2-4; CDR3 length: 15; V gene: TRBV30; CDR3 DNA: TGTGCCTGGAGTGCGGACTTTGGGGCCAAAAACATTCAGTACTTC; CDR3 protein: CAWSADFGAKNIQYF
D gene: TRBD1; clone size: -; J gene: TRBJ2-7; CDR3 length: 15; V gene: TRBV6-5; CDR3 DNA: TGTGCCAGCACCACCTCCCTGACAGGGAAGGACGAGCAGTACTTC; CDR3 protein: CASTTSLTGKDEQYF
D gene: TRBD2; clone size: -; J gene: TRBJ2-1; CDR3 length: 15; V gene: TRBV19; CDR3 DNA: TGTGCCAGTACGTTAGCGGGAGGTGCATACAATGAGCAGTTCTTC; CDR3 protein: CASTLAGGAYNEQFF
D gene: -; clone size: -; J gene: TRBJ2-5; CDR3 length: 11; V gene: TRBV19; CDR3 DNA: TGTGCCACCGGGTCCCCGGGTGAGCAGTACTTC; CDR3 protein: CATGSPGEQYF
D gene: -; clone size: -; J gene: TRBJ2-7; CDR3 length: 11; V gene: TRBV28; CDR3 DNA: TGTGCCACGTCCTACAGGGACGAGCAGTACTTC; CDR3 protein: CATSYRDEQYF
D gene: -; clone size: -; J gene: TRBJ2-4; CDR3 length: 12; V gene: TRBV7-9; CDR3 DNA: TGTGCCAGCAGCAGGGGCGAAAACATTCAGTACTTC; CDR3 protein: CASSRGENIQYF
D gene: -; clone size: -; J gene: TRBJ1-1; CDR3 length: 12; V gene: TRBV7-8; CDR3 DNA: TGTGCCAGCAGCCCCTTAGGGGGGGATGCTTTCTTT; CDR3 protein: CASSPLGGDAFF
D gene: TRBD1; clone size: once; J gene: TRBJ2-2; CDR3 length: 14; V gene: TRBV7-2; CDR3 DNA: TGTGCCAGCAGCTTAGCAGGGGGCTCCGGGGAGCTGTTTTTT; CDR3 protein: CASSLAGGSGELFF
D gene: TRBD1; clone size: once; J gene: TRBJ2-7; CDR3 length: 15; V gene: TRBV27; CDR3 DNA: TGTGCCAGCAGTTTAATTGGGACAGGGGCCTACGAGCAGTACTTC; CDR3 protein: CASSLIGTGAYEQYF
D gene: -; clone size: -; J gene: TRBJ1-2; CDR3 length: 16; V gene: TRBV7-2; CDR3 DNA: TGTGCCAGCAGCTTAGTAGGGGTGGGCAGATCTTATGGCTACACCTTC; CDR3 protein: CASSLVGVGRSYGYTF
D gene: -; clone size: -; J gene: TRBJ1-6; CDR3 length: 15; V gene: TRBV5-6; CDR3 DNA: TGTGCCAGCAGCTTGGGTACAGTACATAATTCAGCCCTCCACTTT; CDR3 protein: CASSLGTVHNSALHF
D gene: TRBD1; clone size: few; J gene: TRBJ1-1; CDR3 length: 15; V gene: TRBV6-1; CDR3 DNA: TGTGCCAGCAGTGGGCCGGGACAGAGGAACACTGAAGCTTTCTTT; CDR3 protein: CASSGPGQRNTEAFF
D gene: TRBD2; clone size: -; J gene: TRBJ2-7; CDR3 length: 17; V gene: TRBV28; CDR3 DNA: TGTGCCAGCAGTTTCCCCGGGGGGCGGGAGGGCTCCTACGAGCAGTACTTC; CDR3 protein: CASSFPGGREGSYEQYF
D gene: -; clone size: -; J gene: TRBJ2-1; CDR3 length: 13; V gene: TRBV19; CDR3 DNA: TGTGCCAGTAGTGGGCGGGGCCGCAATGAGCAGTTCTTC; CDR3 protein: CASSGRGRNEQFF
D gene: -; clone size: -; J gene: TRBJ2-2; CDR3 length: 12; V gene: TRBV5-1; CDR3 DNA: TGCGCCAGCAGCTTGGTTATCGGGGAGCTGTTTTTT; CDR3 protein: CASSLVIGELFF
D gene: -; clone size: -; J gene: TRBJ1-1; CDR3 length: 13; V gene: TRBV30; CDR3 DNA: TGTACCTGGCGTGGAGCGGGGCACACTGAAGCTTTCTTT; CDR3 protein: CTWRGAGHTEAFF
D gene: -; clone size: -; J gene: TRBJ1-2; CDR3 length: 14; V gene: TRBV28; CDR3 DNA: TGTGCCAGCAGTCTCCCGGGGTACTCCTACGGCTACACCTTC; CDR3 protein: CASSLPGYSYGYTF
D gene: -; clone size: few; J gene: TRBJ1-1; CDR3 length: 10; V gene: TRBV6-6; CDR3 DNA: TGTGCCAGCAGTTACCCCTTAGCTTTCTTT; CDR3 protein: CASSYPLAFF
D gene: TRBD1; clone size: -; J gene: TRBJ1-3; CDR3 length: 14; V gene: TRBV27; CDR3 DNA: TGTGCCAGCAGTTCGACAGGGGCCGGAAACACCATATATTTT; CDR3 protein: CASSSTGAGNTIYF
D gene: TRBD1; clone size: -; J gene: TRBJ1-2; CDR3 length: 14; V gene: TRBV7-2; CDR3 DNA: TGTGCCAGCAGCTCAACAGGGGGAAATCTTGGCTACACCTTC; CDR3 protein: CASSSTGGNLGYTF
D gene: TRBD2; clone size: -; J gene: TRBJ2-1; CDR3 length: 16; V gene: TRBV28; CDR3 DNA: TGTGCCAGCAGCGTGATACTAGCGACCAACTACAATGAGCAGTTCTTC; CDR3 protein: CASSVILATNYNEQFF
D gene: TRBD2; clone size: -; J gene: TRBJ2-1; CDR3 length: 16; V gene: TRBV12-5; CDR3 DNA: TGTGCTAGTGGTTTGATCGCGGGAGGTAGTACGAATGAGCAGTTCTTC; CDR3 protein: CASGLIAGGSTNEQFF
D gene: TRBD2; clone size: -; J gene: TRBJ2-7; CDR3 length: 16; V gene: TRBV10-3; CDR3 DNA: TGTGCCATCAGTGAGTCTAAAAGCGGGAGGGCGAGTGAGCAGTACTTC; CDR3 protein: CAISESKSGRASEQYF
D gene: TRBD1; clone size: -; J gene: TRBJ1-5; CDR3 length: 14; V gene: TRBV4-3; CDR3 DNA: TGCGCCAGCAGCTGGAGACAGGGTGGCCAGCCCCAGCATTTT; CDR3 protein: CASSWRQGGQPQHF
D gene: TRBD2; clone size: few; J gene: TRBJ2-1; CDR3 length: 13; V gene: TRBV5-1; CDR3 DNA: TGCGCCAGCGCCCTACTAGCGGACAATGAGCAGTTCTTC; CDR3 protein: CASALLADNEQFF
D gene: -; clone size: -; J gene: TRBJ1-4; CDR3 length: 17; V gene: TRBV7-8; CDR3 DNA: TGTGCCAGCAGCCACCGGTCGGGGGAGGGGGGCAGGGAAAAACTGTTTTTT; CDR3 protein: CASSHRSGEGGREKLFF
D gene: TRBD1; clone size: -; J gene: TRBJ2-3; CDR3 length: 15; V gene: TRBV7-9; CDR3 DNA: TGTGCCAGCAGGAGACAGGGGGGTAGCACAGATACGCAGTATTTT; CDR3 protein: CASRRQGGSTDTQYF
D gene: TRBD1; clone size: -; J gene: TRBJ1-3; CDR3 length: 16; V gene: TRBV5-1; CDR3 DNA: TGCGCCAGCAGCCCCGGACAGGGGGCCGTCGGAAACACCATATATTTT; CDR3 protein: CASSPGQGAVGNTIYF
D gene: TRBD2; clone size: -; J gene: TRBJ2-1; CDR3 length: 19; V gene: TRBV27; CDR3 DNA: TGTGCCAGCAGTTTATCTCCCAGCGGGGAGGCGTCTACCTACAATGAGCAGTTCTTC; CDR3 protein: CASSLSPSGEASTYNEQFF
D gene: -; clone size: -; J gene: TRBJ1-5; CDR3 length: 14; V gene: TRBV7-9; CDR3 DNA: TGTGCCAGCAGCTTAGCGGGGGGGGGTCAGCCCCAGCATTTT; CDR3 protein: CASSLAGGGQPQHF
D gene: -; clone size: -; J gene: TRBJ2-4; CDR3 length: 18; V gene: TRBV4-2; CDR3 DNA: TGTGCCAGCAGCCAAGTTACGTCGCAGGGCGGCTCCAAAAACATTCAGTACTTC; CDR3 protein: CASSQVTSQGGSKNIQYF
D gene: TRBD2; clone size: -; J gene: TRBJ2-3; CDR3 length: 17; V gene: TRBV6-1; CDR3 DNA: TGTGCCAGCAGTGGTCGACTAGCGGGTTTCCTCACAGATACGCAGTATTTT; CDR3 protein: CASSGRLAGFLTDTQYF
D gene: -; clone size: few; J gene: TRBJ1-1; CDR3 length: 12; V gene: TRBV30; CDR3 DNA: TGTGCCTGGAGTCCCGGGGGGGATCTGGCTTTCTTT; CDR3 protein: CAWSPGGDLAFF
D gene: -; clone size: -; J gene: TRBJ2-3; CDR3 length: 15; V gene: TRBV29-1; CDR3 DNA: TGCAGCGTTGCCCCAATTCGGGTTCGCACAGATACGCAGTATTTT; CDR3 protein: CSVAPIRVRTDTQYF
D gene: TRBD2; clone size: once; J gene: TRBJ2-1; CDR3 length: 16; V gene: TRBV9; CDR3 DNA: TGTGCCAGCAGCGTAGGGGTTAGCGGGATGCACAATGAGCAGTTCTTC; CDR3 protein: CASSVGVSGMHNEQFF
D gene: -; clone size: -; J gene: TRBJ1-1; CDR3 length: 15; V gene: TRBV7-9; CDR3 DNA: TGTGCCAGCAGCGGGGACACGACAATGAACACTGAAGCTTTCTTT; CDR3 protein: CASSGDTTMNTEAFF
D gene: TRBD2; clone size: -; J gene: TRBJ2-1; CDR3 length: 16; V gene: TRBV7-2; CDR3 DNA: TGTGCCAGCAGCGCCGGGGCGGGAGGGCCGTATGCTGAGCAGTTCTTC; CDR3 protein: CASSAGAGGPYAEQFF
D gene: -; clone size: -; J gene: TRBJ2-2; CDR3 length: 16; V gene: TRBV27; CDR3 DNA: TGTGCCAGCACTATATCCCCAGGTGGCAAGTCCGGGGAGCTGTTTTTT; CDR3 protein: CASTISPGGKSGELFF
D gene: TRBD1; clone size: -; J gene: TRBJ2-2; CDR3 length: 15; V gene: TRBV7-6; CDR3 DNA: TGTGCCAGCAGCCAGACAGGGGGGAACACCGGGGAGCTGTTTTTT; CDR3 protein: CASSQTGGNTGELFF
D gene: TRBD2; clone size: few; J gene: TRBJ2-3; CDR3 length: 18; V gene: TRBV7-6; CDR3 DNA: TGTGCCAGCAGCTTATGGCTAGCGGGGGACACTAGCACAGATACGCAGTATTTT; CDR3 protein: CASSLWLAGDTSTDTQYF
D gene: -; clone size: -; J gene: TRBJ1-5; CDR3 length: 14; V gene: TRBV6-6; CDR3 DNA: TGTGCCAGCAGTTACACGGACAGAAATCAGCCCCAGCATTTT; CDR3 protein: CASSYTDRNQPQHF
D gene: -; clone size: -; J gene: TRBJ1-1; CDR3 length: 15; V gene: TRBV21-1; CDR3 DNA: TGTGCCAGCAGCCCCAACGACAGGGGGCCCACTGAAGCTTTCTTT; CDR3 protein: CASSPNDRGPTEAFF
D gene: -; clone size: few; J gene: TRBJ1-6; CDR3 length: 14; V gene: TRBV28; CDR3 DNA: TGTGCCAGCAGTTCTACCCCAGGGGAGTCACCCCTCCACTTT; CDR3 protein: CASSSTPGESPLHF
D gene: TRBD2; clone size: -; J gene: TRBJ2-3; CDR3 length: 18; V gene: TRBV27; CDR3 DNA: TGTGCCAGCAGTTTTTCCGGTCTAGCGGGAGACCGGGAGAATACGCAGTATTTT; CDR3 protein: CASSFSGLAGDRENTQYF
D gene: TRBD1; clone size: few; J gene: TRBJ1-1; CDR3 length: 14; V gene: TRBV30; CDR3 DNA: TGTGCCTGGCGAGTGTCACAGGGGGCGCGAGTAGCTTTCTTT; CDR3 protein: CAWRVSQGARVAFF
D gene: TRBD1; clone size: once; J gene: TRBJ1-2; CDR3 length: 15; V gene: TRBV27; CDR3 DNA: TGTGCCAGCAGTCCCGACAGGGACGCTAACTATGGCTACACCTTC; CDR3 protein: CASSPDRDANYGYTF
D gene: TRBD2; clone size: -; J gene: TRBJ2-5; CDR3 length: 17; V gene: TRBV4-3; CDR3 DNA: TGCGCCAGCAGCCAAGATCTTCTAGCGGGAGGTGAAAAGACCCAGTACTTC; CDR3 protein: CASSQDLLAGGEKTQYF